This section outlines one T cell receptor (beta chain) sequence together with its context. Its antigen is currently unknown. The sample comes from a study of T-cell reconstitution after alpha-beta-depleted transplantation in children. A library of TCRbeta sequences, prepared with unique molecular identifiers, was generated. TCRdb re-analysed the PCR reads in MiXCR, keeping a single row per CDR3 protein. The top ten hold 23% of the sample, which has about 110,000 distinct CDR3 sequences, 6.4% seen once. General study findings and limits: Diversity and T-cell counts at one year after transplant derived mostly from new T cells. At day 60, the high TCRbeta diversity found in some patients originated from recipient T cells and thymic progenitors that had survived.

Germline lookup yields CDR1 SGHTA and CDR2 FQGNSA. The CDR3 runs to 16 residues. V was cut by 5 bases and J by 9 bases, with 25 bases left in between. The source is a male patient between 2 and 15 years old who had a stem cell transplant for acute lymphoblastic leukemia, so the T cells may come from the graft donor. The chain couples TRBV7-2 to TRBJ2-5; a possible D gene is TRBD1 (7 bases). Sequences were derived from PBMCs, mostly from graft donor cells, sampled 360 days after TCRalphabeta/CD19-depleted stem cell transplant. The CDR3 DNA is TGTGCCAGCAGCGCCATATGGGACAGCCCAGGGGAGGCCCAGTACTTC. Its protein product is CASSAIWDSPGEAQYF.